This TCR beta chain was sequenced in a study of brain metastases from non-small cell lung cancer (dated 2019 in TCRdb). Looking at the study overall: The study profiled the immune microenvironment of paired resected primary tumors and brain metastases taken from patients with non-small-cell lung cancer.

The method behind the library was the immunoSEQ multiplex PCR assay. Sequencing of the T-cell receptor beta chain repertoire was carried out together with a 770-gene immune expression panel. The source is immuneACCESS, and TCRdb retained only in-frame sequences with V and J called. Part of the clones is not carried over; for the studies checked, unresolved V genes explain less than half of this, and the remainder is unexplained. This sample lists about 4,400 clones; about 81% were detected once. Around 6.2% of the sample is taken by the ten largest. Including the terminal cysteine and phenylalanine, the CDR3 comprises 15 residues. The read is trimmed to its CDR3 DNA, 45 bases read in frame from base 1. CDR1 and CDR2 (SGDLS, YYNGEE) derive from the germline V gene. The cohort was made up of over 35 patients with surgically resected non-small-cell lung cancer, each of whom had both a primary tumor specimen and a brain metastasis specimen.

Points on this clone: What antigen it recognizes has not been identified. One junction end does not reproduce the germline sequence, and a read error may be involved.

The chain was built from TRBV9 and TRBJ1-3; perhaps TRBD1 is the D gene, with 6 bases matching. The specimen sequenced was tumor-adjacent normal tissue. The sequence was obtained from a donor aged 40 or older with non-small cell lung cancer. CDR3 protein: CVSSEGDVSGNTIYF. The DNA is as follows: TGTGTCAGCAGTGAGGGGGACGTCTCTGGAAACACCATATATTTT.